This T cell receptor beta chain is drawn from a study of OX40 agonist ivuxolimab in advanced cancers. Across the whole study: Patients enrolled in dose escalation were diagnosed with hepatocellular carcinoma, melanoma, renal cell or head and neck cancer. Partial response was recorded in three patients: one hepatocellular carcinoma and two cutaneous melanoma cases.

Sequencing used immunoSEQ multiplex PCR; TCRdb keeps in-frame clones, though not all of them. The data show around 100,000 clones, roughly 91% seen once. Trimming shortened V by 4 bases and J by 9 bases, and 17 bases separated the two germline ends. The CDR3 is 14 residues long. The germline gives CDR1 MNHNS, CDR2 SASEGT. For this clone: Its antigen remains unidentified.

General study results and limits: It was also the case that some nonresponders had low normalized T-cell clonal expansion. Mean expanded clone counts were higher in CD8+ than CD4+ T cells.

This receptor was taken from an adult with an advanced solid tumor such as melanoma, head and neck, liver or kidney cancer. The sample was CD4+ or CD8+ T cells sorted from blood, taken in a trial of the OX40 agonist ivuxolimab. The rearrangement uses TRBV6-1 and TRBJ2-3; D tentatively fits TRBD1 or TRBD2 (6 bases each). Here the CDR3 reads CASSAWAFGGTQYF. The CDR3 nucleotides are TGTGCCAGCAGTGCCTGGGCCTTCGGGGGCACGCAGTATTTT.